This T cell receptor beta chain was captured by sequencing in a study of T cells after yellow fever vaccination. Study-level results: The bulk population could contribute abundant contaminating clonotypes to FACS-sorted repertoires.

This clonotype came up a few times. Its matching antigen is unknown. V shed 2 bases and J 3 bases; nucleotides not matched to a gene: 3. Germline CDR1 SGHRS, CDR2 YFSETQ. There are 15 residues in the CDR3. TCRdb re-analysed the 5' RACE reads in MiXCR, keeping a single row per CDR3 protein. Here the sample spans about 350,000 distinct CDR3 sequences, 7% to 10% being singletons. The sample was PBMCs, taken roughly 46 days after the first yellow fever vaccination. The receptor was isolated from a man aged 18 to 29 who received the YFV17D yellow fever vaccine. This chain connects TRBV5-1 to TRBJ1-4; 8 bases are shared with TRBD1. CDR3 nucleotide sequence: TGCGCCAGCAGCTTCCAGGGGGCATCTAATGAAAAACTGTTTTTT. It translates to CASSFQGASNEKLFF.